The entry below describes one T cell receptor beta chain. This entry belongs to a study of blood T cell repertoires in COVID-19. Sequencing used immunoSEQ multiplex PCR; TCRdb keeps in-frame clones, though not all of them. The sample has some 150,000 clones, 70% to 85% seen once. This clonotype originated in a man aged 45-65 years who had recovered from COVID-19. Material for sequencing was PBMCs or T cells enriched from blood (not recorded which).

The CDR3 loop reads CASSLGGTGPNEQFF. Written as DNA, the CDR3 is TGTGCCAGCAGCTTAGGAGGGACAGGCCCCAATGAGCAGTTCTTC. The rearrangement joins TRBV7-8 to TRBJ2-1, with TRBD1 identical over 8 bases. V was clipped by 1 base and J by 6 bases; unmatched bases: 5. The germline V gene encodes CDR1 SGHVS and CDR2 FQNEAQ. This CDR3 is built from 15 residues.